This record covers a single T cell receptor (beta chain). Its antigen is still unknown. V shed 3 bases, J shed 7 bases, and the junction held 9 bases outside the gene matches. The V gene's germline CDR1 is SEHNR and CDR2 FQNEAQ (reference sequence). There are 15 residues in the CDR3. The data were obtained in a study of cytomegalovirus exposure and HLA in healthy donors. Overall study: Earlier work reported 100 million to 130 million unique TCR beta sequences from roughly 180 million T cells.

Study outcomes and limitations: HLA alleles showed associations with some 15,000 TCR beta sequences in a later analysis, at a 0.05 false discovery rate. Rates of TCR association differed by HLA locus in a later analysis, with DRB1 highest and HLA-C lowest. The classifier was said to identify cytomegalovirus status with high specificity and sensitivity.

A multiplex PCR was run with 60 Vbeta primers and 13 Jbeta primers. Libraries were prepared by immunoSEQ multiplex PCR; TCRdb keeps only in-frame clonotypes and omits some of them. The sample carries under 200,000 clones, about 77% recorded once. The rearrangement uses TRBV7-9 and TRBJ2-7, with 10 positions matching TRBD2. Specimen: PBMCs. The source of this sequence is a man aged 25 to 45 in good health and CMV-seronegative. The CDR3, as DNA: TGTGCCAGCAGCTTCGGGCTAGCGGGAGATGGGGAGCAGTACTTC. It is translated as CASSFGLAGDGEQYF.